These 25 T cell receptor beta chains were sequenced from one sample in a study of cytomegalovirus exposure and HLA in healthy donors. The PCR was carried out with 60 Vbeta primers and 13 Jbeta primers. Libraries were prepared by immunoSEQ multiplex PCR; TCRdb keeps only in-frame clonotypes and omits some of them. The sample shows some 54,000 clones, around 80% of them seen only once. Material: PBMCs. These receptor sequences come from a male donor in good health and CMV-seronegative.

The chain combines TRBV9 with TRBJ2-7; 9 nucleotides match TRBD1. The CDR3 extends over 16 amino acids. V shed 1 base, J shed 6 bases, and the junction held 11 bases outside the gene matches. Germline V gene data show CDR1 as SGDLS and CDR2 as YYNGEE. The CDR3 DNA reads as TGTGCCAGCAGCGTAACCCCGGGACAGGGAACGGGCGAGCAGTACTTC. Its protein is CASSVTPGQGTGEQYF.

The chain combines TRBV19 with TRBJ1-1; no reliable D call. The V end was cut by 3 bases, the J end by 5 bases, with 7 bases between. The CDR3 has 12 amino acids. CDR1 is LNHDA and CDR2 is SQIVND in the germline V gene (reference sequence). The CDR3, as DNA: TGTGCCAGTAGTATTGGGAGGACTGAAGCTTTCTTT. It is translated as CASSIGRTEAFF.

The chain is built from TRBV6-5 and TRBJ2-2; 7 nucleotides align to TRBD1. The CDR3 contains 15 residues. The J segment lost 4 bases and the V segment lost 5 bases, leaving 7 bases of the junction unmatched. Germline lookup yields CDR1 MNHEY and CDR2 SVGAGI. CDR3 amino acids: CASSQTGVATGELFF. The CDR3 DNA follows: TGTGCCAGCAGTCAAACAGGGGTAGCCACCGGGGAGCTGTTTTTT.

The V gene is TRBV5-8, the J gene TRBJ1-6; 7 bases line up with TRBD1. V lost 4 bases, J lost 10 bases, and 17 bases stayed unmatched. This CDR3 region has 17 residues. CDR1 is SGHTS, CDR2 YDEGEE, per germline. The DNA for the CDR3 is TGTGCCAGCAGCCAACAAATACTCATTACAGGGGAATCACCCCTCCACTTT. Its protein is CASSQQILITGESPLHF.

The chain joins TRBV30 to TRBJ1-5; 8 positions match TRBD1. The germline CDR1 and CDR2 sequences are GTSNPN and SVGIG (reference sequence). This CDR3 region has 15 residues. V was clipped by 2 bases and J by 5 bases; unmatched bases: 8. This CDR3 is CAWSPMDRDDQPQHF. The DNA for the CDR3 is TGTGCCTGGAGTCCCATGGACAGGGATGATCAGCCCCAGCATTTT.

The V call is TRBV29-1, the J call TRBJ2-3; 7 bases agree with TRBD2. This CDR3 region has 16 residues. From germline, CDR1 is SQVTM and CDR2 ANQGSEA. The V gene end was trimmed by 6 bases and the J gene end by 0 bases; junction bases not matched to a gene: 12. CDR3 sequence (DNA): TGCAGCGTGGGAGGGAGGGGCCCTACTAGCACAGATACGCAGTATTTT. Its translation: CSVGGRGPTSTDTQYF.

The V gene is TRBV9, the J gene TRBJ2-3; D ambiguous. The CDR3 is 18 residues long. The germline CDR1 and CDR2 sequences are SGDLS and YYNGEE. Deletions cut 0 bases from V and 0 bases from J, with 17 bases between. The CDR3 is CASSVGARHLSSTDTQYF. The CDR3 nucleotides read TGTGCCAGCAGCGTAGGGGCACGTCACTTGTCTAGCACAGATACGCAGTATTTT.

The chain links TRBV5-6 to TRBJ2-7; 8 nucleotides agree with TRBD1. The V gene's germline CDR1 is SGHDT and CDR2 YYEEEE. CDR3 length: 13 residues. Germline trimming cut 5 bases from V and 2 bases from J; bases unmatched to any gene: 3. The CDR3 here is CASSRTGPYEQYF. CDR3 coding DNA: TGTGCCAGCAGTAGGACAGGGCCCTACGAGCAGTACTTC.

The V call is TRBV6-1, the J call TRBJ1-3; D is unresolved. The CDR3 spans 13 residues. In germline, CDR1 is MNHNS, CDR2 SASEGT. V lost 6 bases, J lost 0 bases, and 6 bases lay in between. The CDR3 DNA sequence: TGTGCCAGCAGGGTCTACTCTGGAAACACCATATATTTT. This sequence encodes CASRVYSGNTIYF.

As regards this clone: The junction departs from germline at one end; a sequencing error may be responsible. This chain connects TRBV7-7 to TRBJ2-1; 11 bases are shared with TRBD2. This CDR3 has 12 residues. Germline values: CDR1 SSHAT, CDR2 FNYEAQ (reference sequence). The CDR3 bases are TGTGCTAGCAGCTTAGCGGGGGGGGAGCAGTTCTTC. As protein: CASSLAGGEQFF.

CDR3 sequence: CATRAGSTTDTQYF. CDR3 in DNA: TGTGCCACCCGTGCAGGGTCGACCACAGATACGCAGTATTTT. The rearrangement uses TRBV18 and TRBJ2-3; D possibly corresponds to TRBD1 (5 bases). Germline V lookup: CDR1 KGHSH, CDR2 LQKENI. Trimming took off 10 bases at V and 2 bases at J, with 16 bases between the two ends. The CDR3 sequence is 14 residues long.

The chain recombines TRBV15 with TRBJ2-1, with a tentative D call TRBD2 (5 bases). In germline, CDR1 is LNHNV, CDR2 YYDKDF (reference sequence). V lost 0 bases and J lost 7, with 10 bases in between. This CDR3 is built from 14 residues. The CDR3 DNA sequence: TGTGCCACCAGCAGAGACGGGGAAGCAAATGAGCAGTTCTTC. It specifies CATSRDGEANEQFF.

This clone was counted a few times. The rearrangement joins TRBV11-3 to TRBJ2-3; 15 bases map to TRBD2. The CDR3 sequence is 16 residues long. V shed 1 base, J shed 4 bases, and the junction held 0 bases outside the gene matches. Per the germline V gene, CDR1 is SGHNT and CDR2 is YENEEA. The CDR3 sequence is CASSLGTSGGADTQYF. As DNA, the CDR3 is TGTGCCAGCAGCTTAGGGACTAGCGGGGGGGCAGATACGCAGTATTTT.

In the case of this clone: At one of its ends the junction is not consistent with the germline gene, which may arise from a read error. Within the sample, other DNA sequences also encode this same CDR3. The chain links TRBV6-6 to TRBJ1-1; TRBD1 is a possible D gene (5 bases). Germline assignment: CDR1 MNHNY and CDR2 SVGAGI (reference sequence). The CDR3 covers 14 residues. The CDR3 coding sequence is TGTGCCAGCGGAGGGGCGGCCATGAACACTGAGGCTTTCTTT. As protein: CASGGAAMNTEAFF.

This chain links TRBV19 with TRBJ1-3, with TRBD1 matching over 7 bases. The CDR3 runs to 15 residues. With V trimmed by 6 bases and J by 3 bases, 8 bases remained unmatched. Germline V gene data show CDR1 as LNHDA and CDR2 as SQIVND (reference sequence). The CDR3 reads CASSEQGVGGNTIYF. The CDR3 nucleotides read TGTGCCAGTAGCGAGCAGGGGGTCGGTGGAAACACCATATATTTT.

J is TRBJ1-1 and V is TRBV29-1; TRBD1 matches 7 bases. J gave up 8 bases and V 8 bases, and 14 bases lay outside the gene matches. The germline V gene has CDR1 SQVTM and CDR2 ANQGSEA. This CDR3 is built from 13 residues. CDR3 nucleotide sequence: TGCAGCCTTAAACCGACAGGGTTTATCGAAGCTTTCTTT. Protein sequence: CSLKPTGFIEAFF.

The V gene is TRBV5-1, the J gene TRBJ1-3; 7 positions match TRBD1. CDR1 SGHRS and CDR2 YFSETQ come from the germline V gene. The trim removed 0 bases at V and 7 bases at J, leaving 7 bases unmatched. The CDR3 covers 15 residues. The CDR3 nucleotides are TGCGCCAGCAGCTTGGAGTCAGGGGGATGGAACACCATATATTTT. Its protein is CASSLESGGWNTIYF.

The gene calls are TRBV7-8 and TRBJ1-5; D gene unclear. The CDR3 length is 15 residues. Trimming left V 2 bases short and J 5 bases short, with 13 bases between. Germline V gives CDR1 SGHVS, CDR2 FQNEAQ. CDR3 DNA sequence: TGTGCCAGCAGCTTATACAGCCGATTGGATCAGCCCCAGCATTTT. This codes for CASSLYSRLDQPQHF. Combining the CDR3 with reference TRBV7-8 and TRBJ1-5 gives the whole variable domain GAGVSQSPRYKVAKRGQDVALRCDPISGHVSLFWYQQALGQGPEFLTYFQNEAQLDKSGLPSDRFFAERPEGSVSTLKIQRTQQEDSAVYLCASSLYSRLDQPQHFGDGTRLSIL.

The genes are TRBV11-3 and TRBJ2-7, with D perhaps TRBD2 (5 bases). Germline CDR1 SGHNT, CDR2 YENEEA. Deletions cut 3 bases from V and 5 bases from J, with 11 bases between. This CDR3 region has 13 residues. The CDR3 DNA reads TGTGCCAGCAGCTTCTCACTCGGGGACGAGCAGTACTTC. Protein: CASSFSLGDEQYF.

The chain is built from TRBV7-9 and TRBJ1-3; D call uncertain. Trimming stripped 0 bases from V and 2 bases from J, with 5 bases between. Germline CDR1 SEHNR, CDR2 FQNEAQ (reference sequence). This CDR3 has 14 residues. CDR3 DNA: TGTGCCAGCAGCTTAGCGGCAGCTGGAAACACCATATATTTT. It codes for CASSLAAAGNTIYF.

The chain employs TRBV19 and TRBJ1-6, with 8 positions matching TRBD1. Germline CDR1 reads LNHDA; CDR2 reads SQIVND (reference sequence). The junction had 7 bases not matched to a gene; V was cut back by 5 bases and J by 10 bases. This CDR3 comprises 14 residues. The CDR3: CASSSTGEGSPLHF. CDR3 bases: TGTGCCAGTAGTTCGACAGGGGAAGGGTCACCCCTCCACTTT.

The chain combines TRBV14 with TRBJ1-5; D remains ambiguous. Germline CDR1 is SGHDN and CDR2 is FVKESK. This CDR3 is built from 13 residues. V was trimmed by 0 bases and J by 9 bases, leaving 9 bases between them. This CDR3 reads CASSQDPRGPQHF. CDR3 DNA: TGTGCCAGCAGCCAAGATCCACGCGGGCCCCAGCATTTT.

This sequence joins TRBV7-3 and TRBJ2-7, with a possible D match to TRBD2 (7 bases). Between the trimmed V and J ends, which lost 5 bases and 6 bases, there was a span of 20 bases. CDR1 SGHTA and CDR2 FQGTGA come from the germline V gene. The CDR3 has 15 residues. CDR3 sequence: CASSPQGGGALEQYF. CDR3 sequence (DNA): TGTGCCAGCAGCCCACAGGGTGGGGGGGCTCTCGAGCAGTACTTC. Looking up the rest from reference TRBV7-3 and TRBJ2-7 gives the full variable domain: GAGVSQTPSNKVTEKGKYVELRCDPISGHTALYWYRQSLGQGPEFLIYFQGTGAADDSGLPNDRFFAVRPEGSVSTLKIQRTERGDSAVYLCASSPQGGGALEQYFGPGTRLTVT.

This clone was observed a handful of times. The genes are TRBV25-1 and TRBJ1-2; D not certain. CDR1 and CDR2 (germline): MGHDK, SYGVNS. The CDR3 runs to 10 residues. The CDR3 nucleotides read TGTGGAAACGAGGGCTATGGCTACACCTTC. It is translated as CGNEGYGYTF.

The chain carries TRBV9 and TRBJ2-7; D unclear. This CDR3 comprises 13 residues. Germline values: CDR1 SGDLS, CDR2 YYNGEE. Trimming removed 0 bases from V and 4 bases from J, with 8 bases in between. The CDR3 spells CASSVDGRYEQYF. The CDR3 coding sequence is TGTGCCAGCAGCGTAGACGGTCGGTACGAGCAGTACTTC.